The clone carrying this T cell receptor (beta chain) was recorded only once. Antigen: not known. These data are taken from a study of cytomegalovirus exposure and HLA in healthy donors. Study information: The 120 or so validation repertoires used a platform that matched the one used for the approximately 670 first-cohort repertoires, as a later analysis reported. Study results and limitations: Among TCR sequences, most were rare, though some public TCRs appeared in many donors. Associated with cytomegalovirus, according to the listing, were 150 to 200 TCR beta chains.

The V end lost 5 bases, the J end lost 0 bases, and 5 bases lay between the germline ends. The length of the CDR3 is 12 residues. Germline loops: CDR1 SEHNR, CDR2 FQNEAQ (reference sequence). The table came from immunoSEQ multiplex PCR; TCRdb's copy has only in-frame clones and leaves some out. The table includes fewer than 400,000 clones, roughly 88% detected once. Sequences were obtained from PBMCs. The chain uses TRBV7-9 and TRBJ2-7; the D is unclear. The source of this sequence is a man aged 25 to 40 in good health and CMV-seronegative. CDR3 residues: CASSDSSYEQYF. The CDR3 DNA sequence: TGTGCCAGCAGCGATAGCTCCTACGAGCAGTACTTC.